This T cell receptor beta chain was identified during a study of T cells in Graves' hyperthyroidism and ophthalmopathy. On the study more broadly: Peripheral blood samples were taken at initial diagnosis, prior to any treatment.

In germline, CDR1 is SGHTA, CDR2 FQGNSA. Trimming left V 4 bases short and J 3 bases short, with 13 bases between. CDR3 size: 14 residues. Lactation, pregnancy, other autoimmune disease or uncontrolled infection excluded patients. The sample holds many counts of this clonotype. Its antigen is unidentified. Amplification of TCR beta CDR3 regions used RNA as the template. First-round RT-PCR with HTBI primers amplified the TCR CDR3 region. MiXCR, run by TCRdb on the multiplex PCR reads, gives a single entry per CDR3 protein. The profile shows hundreds of thousands of distinct CDR3 sequences, about 24% of them singletons. General observations from the study: Blood shared most expanded thyroid clonotypes above 0.001.

The sequencing sample was made of blood. The clonotype comes from a woman younger than 45 with Graves' ophthalmopathy. This chain joins TRBV7-2 and TRBJ2-7; D may be TRBD1 (6 bases). The CDR3 here is CASSSGDIVYEQYF. CDR3 nucleotide sequence: TGTGCCAGCAGCTCCGGGGACATCGTCTACGAGCAGTACTTC.